This entry concerns a single T cell receptor (beta chain). The sample originates from a study of blood T cell repertoires in COVID-19. Study-wide background: Samples came from the United States, Italy and Spain, spanning acute and convalescent COVID-19. PBMCs, B-cell-depleted T cells, or T cells provided the cDNA or gDNA that made up the material.

Clones were read by immunoSEQ multiplex PCR, and TCRdb kept only the in-frame ones, dropping some. The table shows tens of thousands of clones, with roughly 86% occurring only once. Trimming left V 10 bases short and J 5 bases short, with 20 bases between. Germline V gene data show CDR1 as SNHLY and CDR2 as FYNNEI. CDR3 size: 15 residues. Sequenced sample: peripheral blood. The sequence was collected from a woman in her 70s with acute or convalescent COVID-19. The chain employs TRBV2 and TRBJ1-4; tentative D call: TRBD1 (6 bases). The DNA of the CDR3 is TGTGCCACACTGGACAGTGGGCCCGCCAATGAAAAACTGTTTTTT. Its translation: CATLDSGPANEKLFF.